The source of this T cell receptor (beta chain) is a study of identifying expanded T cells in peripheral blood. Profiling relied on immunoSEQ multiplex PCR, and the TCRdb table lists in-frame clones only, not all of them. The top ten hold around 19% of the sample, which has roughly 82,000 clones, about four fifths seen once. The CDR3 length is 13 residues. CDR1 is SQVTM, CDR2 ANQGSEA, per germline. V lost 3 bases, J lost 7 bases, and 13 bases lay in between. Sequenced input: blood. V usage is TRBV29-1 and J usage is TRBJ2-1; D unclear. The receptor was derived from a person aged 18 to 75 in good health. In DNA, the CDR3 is TGCAGCGTTGATAACCGAGGAAGTAATGAGCAGTTCTTC. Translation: CSVDNRGSNEQFF.